This TCR beta chain was observed in a study of neoadjuvant anti-PD-1 for oral cavity cancer. Overall study: Patients without progression got a fourth dose around day 43. General observations from the study: PBMC Gini-index clonality exceeded responders' in non-responders post-nivolumab.

Trimming pared 7 bases from V and 0 bases from J, leaving 13 bases between. The CDR3 runs 14 residues. Germline V gives CDR1 MNHNY, CDR2 SVGAGI (reference sequence). About this clone: The target antigen is unknown.

Documented time point: after neoadjuvant nivolumab, at surgical resection. No culture or expansion preceded analysis of these blood cells. Blood libraries mostly used roughly 0.5 ug genomic DNA, six replicates each. Assay: immunoSEQ multiplex PCR; the TCRdb copy retains only in-frame clones and omits some. This sample has more than 11,000 clones, with approximately 74% found just once. V gene TRBV6-6 combines with J gene TRBJ2-7; D is unresolved. This specimen consisted of PBMCs, obtained after nivolumab (anti-PD-1) treatment. This sequence originates from a person aged 40-85 years with oral cavity squamous cell carcinoma. The CDR3 DNA follows: TGTGCCAGCACCGGAAGGGATACCTCCTACGAGCAGTACTTC. The encoded protein is CASTGRDTSYEQYF.